The 10 T cell receptor beta chains given below trace back to one sample, sequenced in a study of CD8 T cells in Susac syndrome. cDNA came from about 0.5 to 1 ug RNA primed by random hexamers. TCRdb passed the immunoSEQ multiplex PCR reads through MiXCR, listing each CDR3 protein once. The sample has 150,000 to 200,000 distinct CDR3 sequences; about 95% are singletons. Sequences were obtained from CD4+ T cells from PBMCs. These receptors all stem from a human donor in good health.

The chain links TRBV29-1 to TRBJ2-1, with 11 nucleotides matching TRBD2. Germline CDR1 SQVTM, CDR2 ANQGSEA. The trim removed 6 bases at V and 10 bases at J, leaving 5 bases unmatched. The CDR3 spans 12 residues. The CDR3 reads CSVGSGRGEQFF. The CDR3, as DNA: TGCAGCGTCGGTAGCGGGAGGGGAGAGCAGTTCTTC.

The CDR3 DNA sequence: TGCAGTGCAAGGGACCTCCAAGGCGACGAGCAGTACTTC. Translation gives CSARDLQGDEQYF. The chain combines TRBV20-1 with TRBJ2-7; either TRBD1 or TRBD2 may fit D (5 bases each). The V end lost 6 bases, the J end lost 5 bases, and 17 bases lay between the germline ends. Germline CDR1 and CDR2: DFQATT and SNEGSKA (reference sequence). The CDR3 is 13 amino acids.

The chain uses TRBV20-1 and TRBJ1-5; D possibly corresponds to TRBD1 (6 bases). This CDR3 is 11 amino acids long. Trimming took off 3 bases at V and 6 bases at J, with 6 bases between the two ends. The germline V gene has CDR1 DFQATT and CDR2 SNEGSKA (reference sequence). The CDR3, as DNA: TGCAGTGCTAGCAGGGGTCAGCCCCAGCATTTT. Translating gives CSASRGQPQHF.

The chain is built from TRBV12-3 or TRBV12-4 and TRBJ2-1; a possible D gene is TRBD2 (6 bases). Trimming removed 3 bases at V and 0 bases at J, with 9 bases between. CDR3 size: 15 residues. The CDR3 DNA reads TGTGCCAGCAGTTTGGAGGGGAGCTCCTACAATGAGCAGTTCTTC. Translation: CASSLEGSSYNEQFF.

The rearrangement uses TRBV27 and TRBJ2-7; no reliable D call. V was shortened by 5 bases and J by 3 bases, with 11 bases between the two germline ends. Germline CDR1 MNHEY, CDR2 SMNVEV (reference sequence). The CDR3 contains 13 residues. CDR3 in DNA: TGTGCCAGCAGTCCCCTCTCCCACTACGAGCAGTACTTC. The encoded protein is CASSPLSHYEQYF.

J is TRBJ2-7 and V is TRBV2, with 8 bases matching TRBD2. Germline lookup yields CDR1 SNHLY and CDR2 FYNNEI. CDR3 length equals 14 residues. V trimming: 1 base; J trimming: 3 bases; junction bases outside the gene matches: 2. The CDR3: CASSEERGYYEQYF. The CDR3 bases are TGTGCCAGCAGTGAAGAGCGGGGGTACTACGAGCAGTACTTC.

This sequence joins TRBV28 and TRBJ2-5; 8 bases are a match to TRBD2. Germline loops: CDR1 MDHEN, CDR2 SYDVKM. This CDR3 spans 14 amino acids. The V gene end was trimmed by 5 bases and the J gene end by 2 bases; junction bases not matched to a gene: 4. CDR3 DNA sequence: TGTGCCAGCAGTCCCACTAGCGGACAAGAGACCCAGTACTTC. Its translation: CASSPTSGQETQYF. Using reference TRBV28 and TRBJ2-5 for the parts outside the CDR3, the full variable domain is DVKVTQSSRYLVKRTGEKVFLECVQDMDHENMFWYRQDPGLGLRLIYFSYDVKMKEKGDIPEGYSVSREKKERFSLILESASTNQTSMYLCASSPTSGQETQYFGPGTRLLVL.

This chain uses TRBV12-3 or TRBV12-4 with TRBJ2-1; D call uncertain. The CDR3 has 15 residues. V was pared by 4 bases and J by 1 base, with 11 bases between. The CDR3 bases are TGTGCCAGCAGTTACGGCGAGAGGTCCTACAATGAGCAGTTCTTC. Translating gives CASSYGERSYNEQFF.

This chain uses TRBV24-1 with TRBJ2-7, with 11 bases that match TRBD1. CDR3 length: 16 amino acids. Germline CDR1 is KGHDR and CDR2 is SFDVKD. The trim removed 12 bases at V and 0 bases at J, leaving 12 bases unmatched. CDR3 DNA sequence: TGTGCCCCAAAAACGGGACAGGGGGGACCCTCCTACGAGCAGTACTTC. It translates to CAPKTGQGGPSYEQYF.

The V gene is TRBV20-1, the J gene TRBJ2-2; D uncertain. The CDR3 sequence is 16 residues long. From germline, CDR1 is DFQATT and CDR2 SNEGSKA (reference sequence). V was shortened by 2 bases and J by 0 bases, with 13 bases between the two germline ends. The CDR3 DNA sequence: TGCAGTGCTAGATCGGCACGGCTAGCGAACACCGGGGAGCTGTTTTTT. Protein sequence: CSARSARLANTGELFF.